Below are 8 T cell receptor beta chains sequenced from a single sample in a study of T cell responses to AZD1222 COVID-19 vaccine. The protocol was immunoSEQ multiplex PCR, while the TCRdb copy is restricted to in-frame clones and leaves out a portion. This table holds tens of thousands of clones, over 60% found once. This material consisted of peripheral blood, taken 28 days after the second AZD1222 dose. Source of these receptors: an adult who received the AZD1222 COVID-19 vaccine.

The rearrangement uses TRBV6-6 and TRBJ2-2; the D gene is possibly TRBD2 (5 bases). CDR3 length: 16 amino acids. Germline-derived CDR1 and CDR2 are MNHNY and SVGAGI (reference sequence). Trimming pared 11 bases from V and 4 bases from J, leaving 23 bases between. The CDR3 region has the DNA TGTGCCTGCCATTTTAGCGCCGGCGCGGGCACCGGGGAGCTGTTTTTT. It encodes CACHFSAGAGTGELFF.

The chain employs TRBV7-2 and TRBJ2-1, with no clear D. This CDR3 spans 13 amino acids. In germline, CDR1 is SGHTA, CDR2 FQGNSA. With 1 base removed from V and 7 bases from J, the gap between germline ends came to 8 bases. The CDR3 is CASSLGPLNEQFF. The CDR3 DNA follows: TGTGCCAGCAGCTTAGGCCCTCTGAATGAGCAGTTCTTC.

The sample holds a few counts of this clone. The genes are TRBV28 and TRBJ1-5, with D unresolved. The CDR3 runs 13 residues. V lost 3 bases to trimming and J lost 7 bases, with 10 bases between them. Germline-derived CDR1 and CDR2 are MDHEN and SYDVKM. CDR3: CASSLEEGQPQHF. For the CDR3, the DNA is TGTGCCAGCAGTTTGGAAGAGGGACAGCCCCAGCATTTT.

The chain couples TRBV7-2 to TRBJ1-3; maybe TRBD1 (6 bases). Trimming removed 6 bases at V and 2 bases at J, with 14 bases between. In germline, CDR1 is SGHTA, CDR2 FQGNSA. The CDR3 runs to 15 residues. CDR3 protein: CASRSPGGPGNTIYF. The CDR3 DNA follows: TGTGCCAGCAGGTCCCCTGGGGGGCCTGGAAACACCATATATTTT.

CDR3 sequence: CASSSPIDEQFF. In DNA form, the CDR3 reads TGTGCCAGCAGCTCCCCAATCGATGAGCAGTTCTTC. The chain employs TRBV7-9 and TRBJ2-1; no clear D. This CDR3 contains 12 residues. Trimming stripped 4 bases from V and 8 bases from J, with 9 bases between. CDR1 and CDR2 from the germline V gene are SEHNR and FQNEAQ (reference sequence).

This sequence joins TRBV27 and TRBJ1-2, with D possibly being TRBD1 (6 bases). From germline, CDR1 is MNHEY and CDR2 SMNVEV (reference sequence). The CDR3 covers 13 residues. V lost 6 bases and J 4 bases, leaving 12 bases between the germline ends. This CDR3 is CASSPAGAYGYTF. In DNA form, the CDR3 reads TGTGCCAGCAGCCCCGCGGGGGCCTATGGCTACACCTTC.

This clone was found once. The chain joins TRBV9 to TRBJ2-3; TRBD1 is a possible D gene (6 bases). V was pared by 4 bases and J by 2 bases, with 17 bases between. The CDR3 is 16 residues long. Germline V gives CDR1 SGDLS, CDR2 YYNGEE. The CDR3 coding sequence is TGTGCCAGCAGCAACGACGACAGGACTTTCACAGATACGCAGTATTTT. Translating gives CASSNDDRTFTDTQYF.

V usage is TRBV27 and J usage is TRBJ2-2, with 9 bases identical to TRBD2. Per the germline V gene, CDR1 is MNHEY and CDR2 is SMNVEV (reference sequence). V dropped 8 bases and J dropped 7; count of bases not matched to a gene: 11. The CDR3 is made up of 15 amino acids. This CDR3 reads CASGLLAGDIGELFF. The CDR3 coding sequence is TGTGCCAGCGGTCTCTTAGCGGGAGATATCGGGGAGCTGTTTTTT.